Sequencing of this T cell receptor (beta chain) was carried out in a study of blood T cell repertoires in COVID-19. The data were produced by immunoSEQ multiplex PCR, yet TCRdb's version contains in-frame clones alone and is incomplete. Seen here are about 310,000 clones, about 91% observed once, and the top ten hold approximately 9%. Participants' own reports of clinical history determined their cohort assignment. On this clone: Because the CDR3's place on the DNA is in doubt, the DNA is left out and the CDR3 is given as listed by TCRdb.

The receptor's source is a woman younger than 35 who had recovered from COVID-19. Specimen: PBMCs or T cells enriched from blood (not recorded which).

The CDR3 loop reads CAAPSVPGDRGRGEAFF. This chain uses TRBV30 with TRBJ1-1; the listed D gene, TRBD1, was not tested against the DNA. Germline CDR1 GTSNPN, CDR2 SVGIG (reference sequence). The CDR3 length is 17 residues, termini included.